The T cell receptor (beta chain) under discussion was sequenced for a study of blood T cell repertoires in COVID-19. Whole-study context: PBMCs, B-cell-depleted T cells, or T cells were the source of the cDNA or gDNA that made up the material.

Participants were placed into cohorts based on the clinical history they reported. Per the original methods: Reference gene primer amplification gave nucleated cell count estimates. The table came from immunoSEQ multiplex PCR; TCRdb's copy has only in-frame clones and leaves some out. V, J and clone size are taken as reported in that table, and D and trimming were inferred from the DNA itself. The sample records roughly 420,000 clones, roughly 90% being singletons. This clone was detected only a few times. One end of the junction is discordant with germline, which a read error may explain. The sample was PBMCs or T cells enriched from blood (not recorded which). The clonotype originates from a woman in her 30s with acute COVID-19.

CDR3 protein: CASSLEGQANFHF. In DNA, the CDR3 is TGCGCCAGCAGCTTGGAAGGCCAGGCAAATTTCCACTTC. V is TRBV5-1 and J is TRBJ2-7; D remains ambiguous. Per the germline V gene, CDR1 is SGHRS and CDR2 is YFSETQ. CDR3 length: 13 amino acids.